This entry is about one T cell receptor (beta chain). These data come from a study of control samples from healthy donors and cancer patients. Sequenced by immunoSEQ multiplex PCR; TCRdb stores in-frame clones only, minus some. The repertoire holds roughly 80,000 clones, approximately 91% seen once, with 5.7% in the top ten. The germline V gene has CDR1 GTSNPN and CDR2 SVGIG (reference sequence). The CDR3 has 14 amino acids. V lost 7 bases and J lost 0; bases outside the gene matches: 5. This TCR came from a woman aged 50 to 60 in good health. This chain joins TRBV30 and TRBJ1-4, with 7 nucleotides matching TRBD1. Sequenced material: blood. The CDR3 nucleotides read TGTGCCTCGAAACAGGGGCCAACTAATGAAAAACTGTTTTTT. This codes for CASKQGPTNEKLFF.